Listed below are T cell receptor beta chains from one sample, sequenced in a study of PD-1 blockade in classical Hodgkin lymphoma. The table came from immunoSEQ multiplex PCR; TCRdb's copy has only in-frame clones and leaves some out. This sample carries 20,000 to 25,000 clones, more than 75% of them seen once, and the ten largest clones take around 7.2%. Specimen: peripheral blood mononuclear cells (PBMCs), collected before the fourth cycle of nivolumab. The receptors were sampled from a human donor with classical Hodgkin lymphoma. Both conserved end residues are part of each CDR3. D genes are given only for firm matches.

cdr3_length,j_call,v_call,d_call,cdr3_nt,cdr3_aa
14,TRBJ2-7,TRBV9,TRBD1,TGTGCCAGCAGCCCCCAGACAGGGGGCTACGAGCAGTACTTC,CASSPQTGGYEQYF
13,TRBJ1-4,TRBV9,NA,TGTGCCAGCAGCAGAGACAGCGGGGAAAAACTGTTTTTT,CASSRDSGEKLFF
13,TRBJ2-1,TRBV6-5,TRBD2,TGTGCCAGCAGTTACCTAGGGACTACGAGGGAGTTCTTC,CASSYLGTTREFF
15,TRBJ2-2,TRBV6-1,TRBD1,TGTGCCAGCCGGACAGGGGCATTAAACACCGGGGAGCTGTTTTTT,CASRTGALNTGELFF
17,TRBJ2-1,TRBV28,TRBD2,TGTGCCAGCAGTTTATTCGGGACTAGCGGGAGGGACAATGAGCAGTTCTTC,CASSLFGTSGRDNEQFF
16,TRBJ2-5,TRBV7-2,TRBD1,TGTGCCAGCAGCCAACCGGGACAGGGGGTAAGGGAGACCCAGTACTTC,CASSQPGQGVRETQYF
19,TRBJ2-3,TRBV5-4,NA,TGTGCCAGCAGCTTTCTGGGGCAAGATTGGCGGAGTACCACAGATACGCAGTATTTT,CASSFLGQDWRSTTDTQYF
16,TRBJ2-5,TRBV4-1,NA,TGCGCCAGCAGCCAAGACGGGTTGTCGTACCAAGAGACCCAGTACTTC,CASSQDGLSYQETQYF
14,TRBJ2-7,TRBV7-2,NA,TGTGCCAGCAGCTTTGGGGACACAACCTACGAGCAGTACTTC,CASSFGDTTYEQYF
13,TRBJ1-1,TRBV18,NA,TGTGCCAGCTCACCACGCCAGAACACTGAAGCTTTCTTT,CASSPRQNTEAFF
15,TRBJ2-5,TRBV11-2,TRBD2,TGTGCCAGCAGCTTGAGGACTAGCGGGGGGGCCGACCAGTACTTC,CASSLRTSGGADQYF
14,TRBJ2-5,TRBV15,TRBD2,TGTGCCACCAGCAGAGGTCTAGCGGGACAGACCCAGTACTTC,CATSRGLAGQTQYF
15,TRBJ1-3,TRBV7-2,TRBD1,TGTGCCAGCAGCTCCAAGACAGGGCTGTGGAACACCATATATTTT,CASSSKTGLWNTIYF
15,TRBJ1-5,TRBV4-2,NA,TGTGCCAGCAGCCAAGGGACCAGAGAAAATCAGCCCCAGCATTTT,CASSQGTRENQPQHF
14,TRBJ1-3,TRBV5-8,TRBD1,TGTGCCAGCACCCTGACAGGGACTGGAAACACCATATATTTT,CASTLTGTGNTIYF
16,TRBJ2-7,TRBV4-1,NA,TGCGCCAGCAGCCAAGATTGGGCAGGGCAGTTACGCGAGCAGTACTTC,CASSQDWAGQLREQYF
14,TRBJ2-3,TRBV19,NA,TGTGCCAGTAGCCAGGGTGGGCACACAGATACGCAGTATTTT,CASSQGGHTDTQYF
14,TRBJ1-1,TRBV9,TRBD1,TGTGCCAGCAGCGTGGGACAGCTGAACACTGAAGCTTTCTTT,CASSVGQLNTEAFF